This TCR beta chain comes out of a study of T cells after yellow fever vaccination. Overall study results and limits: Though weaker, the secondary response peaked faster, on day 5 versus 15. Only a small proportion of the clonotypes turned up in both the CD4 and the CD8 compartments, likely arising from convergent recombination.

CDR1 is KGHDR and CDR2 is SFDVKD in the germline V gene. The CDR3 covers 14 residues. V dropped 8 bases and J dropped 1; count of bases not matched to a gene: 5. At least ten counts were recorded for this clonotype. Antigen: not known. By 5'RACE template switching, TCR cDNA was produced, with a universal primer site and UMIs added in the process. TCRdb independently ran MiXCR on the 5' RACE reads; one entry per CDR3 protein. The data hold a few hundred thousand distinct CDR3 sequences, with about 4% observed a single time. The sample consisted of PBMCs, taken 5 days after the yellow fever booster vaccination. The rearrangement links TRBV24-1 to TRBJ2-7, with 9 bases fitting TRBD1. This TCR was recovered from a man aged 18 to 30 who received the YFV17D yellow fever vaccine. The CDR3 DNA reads TGTGCCACCAAAGGGACAGGGAAATCCTACGAGCAGTACTTC. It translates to CATKGTGKSYEQYF.